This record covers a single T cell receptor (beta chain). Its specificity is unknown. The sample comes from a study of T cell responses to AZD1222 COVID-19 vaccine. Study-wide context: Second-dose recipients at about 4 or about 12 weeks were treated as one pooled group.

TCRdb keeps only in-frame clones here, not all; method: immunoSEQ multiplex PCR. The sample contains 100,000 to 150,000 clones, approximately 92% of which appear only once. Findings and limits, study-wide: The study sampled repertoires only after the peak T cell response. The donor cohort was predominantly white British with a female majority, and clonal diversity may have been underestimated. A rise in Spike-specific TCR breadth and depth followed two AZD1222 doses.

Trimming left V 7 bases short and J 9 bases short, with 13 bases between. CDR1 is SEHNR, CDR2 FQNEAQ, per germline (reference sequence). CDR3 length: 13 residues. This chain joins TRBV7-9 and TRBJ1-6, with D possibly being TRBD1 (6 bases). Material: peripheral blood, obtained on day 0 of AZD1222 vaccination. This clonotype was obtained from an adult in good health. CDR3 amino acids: CASTSTGTSPLHF. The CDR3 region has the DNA TGTGCCAGCACCAGTACAGGGACTTCACCCCTCCACTTT.